This T cell receptor beta chain appears in the sequencing data of a study of OX40 agonist ivuxolimab in advanced cancers. Profiling relied on immunoSEQ multiplex PCR, and the TCRdb table lists in-frame clones only, not all of them. The profile shows some 70,000 clones, around 90% of them singletons. The CDR3 runs to 12 residues. The ends were cut back, 4 bases at V and 3 bases at J, with 6 bases in the middle. Germline V lookup: CDR1 SGHNT, CDR2 YENEEA. This clonotype originated in an adult with an advanced solid tumor such as melanoma, head and neck, liver or kidney cancer. The sequencing used CD4+ or CD8+ T cells sorted from blood, collected in a trial of the OX40 agonist ivuxolimab. V gene TRBV11-3 combines with J gene TRBJ1-2; perhaps TRBD1 as D (5 bases). The CDR3 DNA follows: TGTGCCAGCAGCTCGGGGGACTATGGCTACACCTTC. It is translated as CASSSGDYGYTF.